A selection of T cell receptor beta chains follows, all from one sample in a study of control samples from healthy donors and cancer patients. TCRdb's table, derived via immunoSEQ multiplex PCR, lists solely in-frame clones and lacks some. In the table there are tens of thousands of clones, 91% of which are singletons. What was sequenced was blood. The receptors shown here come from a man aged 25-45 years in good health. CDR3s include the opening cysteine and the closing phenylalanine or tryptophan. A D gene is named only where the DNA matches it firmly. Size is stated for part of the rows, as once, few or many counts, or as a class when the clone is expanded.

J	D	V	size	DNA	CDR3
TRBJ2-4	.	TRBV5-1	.	TGCGCCAGCAGCTTGGTCTTCCGGACCCAAGACTCTCCCAAAAACATTCAGTACTTC	CASSLVFRTQDSPKNIQYF
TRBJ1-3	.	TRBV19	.	TGTGCCAGTACCAAACCCCAAGGTCTTTCTGGAAACACCATATATTTT	CASTKPQGLSGNTIYF
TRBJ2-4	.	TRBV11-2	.	TGTGCCACGACCGTAGCCAAAAACATTCAGTACTTC	CATTVAKNIQYF
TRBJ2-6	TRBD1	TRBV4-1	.	TGCGCCAGCAGCCAGACAGGGAGTATGTCTGGGGCCAACGTCCTGACTTTC	CASSQTGSMSGANVLTF
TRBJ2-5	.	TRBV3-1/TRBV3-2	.	TGTGCCAGCACCCTTAGGGAGACCCAGTACTTC	CASTLRETQYF
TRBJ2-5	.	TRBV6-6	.	TGTGCCAGCAGTTACTCCTGGGTGATAACTCAAGAGACCCAGTACTTC	CASSYSWVITQETQYF
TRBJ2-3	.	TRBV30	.	TGTGCCTGGGGTACAGACGTCACAGATACGCAGTATTTT	CAWGTDVTDTQYF
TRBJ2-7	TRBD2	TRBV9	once	TGTGCCAGCAGCGGGACTAGCGGGAGGGCCAGCCTACGCGAGCAGTACTTC	CASSGTSGRASLREQYF
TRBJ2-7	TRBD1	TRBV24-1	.	TGTGCCACCAGTGGACAGGGCTACGAGCAGTACTTC	CATSGQGYEQYF
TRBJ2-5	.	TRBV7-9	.	TGTGCCAGCACCCTCTCCCCGGGTAACCAAGAGACCCAGTACTTC	CASTLSPGNQETQYF
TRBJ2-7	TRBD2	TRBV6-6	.	TGTGCCAGCAGTTACGTTAGCGGGGCCTACGAGCAGTACTTC	CASSYVSGAYEQYF
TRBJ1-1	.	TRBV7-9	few	TGTGCCAGCAGCTTGGGGGATCCTGAAGCTTTCTTT	CASSLGDPEAFF
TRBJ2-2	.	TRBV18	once	TGTGCCAGCTCACCAAAATCAGGGAGCCACACCGGGGAGCTGTTTTTT	CASSPKSGSHTGELFF
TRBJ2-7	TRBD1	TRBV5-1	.	TGCGCCAGCAGCGGGGGGACAGGGACGAGCTCCTACGAGCAGTACTTC	CASSGGTGTSSYEQYF
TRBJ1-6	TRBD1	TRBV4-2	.	TGTGCCAGCAGCCCGTCGGCGGGACAGGGGAATTCACCCCTCCACTTT	CASSPSAGQGNSPLHF
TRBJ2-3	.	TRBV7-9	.	TGTGCCAGCCGGGTGCGGGATACGCAGTATTTT	CASRVRDTQYF
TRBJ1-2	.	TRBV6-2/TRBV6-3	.	TGTGCCAGCAGTGCCTCACAGGGATATAACTATGGCTACACCTTC	CASSASQGYNYGYTF